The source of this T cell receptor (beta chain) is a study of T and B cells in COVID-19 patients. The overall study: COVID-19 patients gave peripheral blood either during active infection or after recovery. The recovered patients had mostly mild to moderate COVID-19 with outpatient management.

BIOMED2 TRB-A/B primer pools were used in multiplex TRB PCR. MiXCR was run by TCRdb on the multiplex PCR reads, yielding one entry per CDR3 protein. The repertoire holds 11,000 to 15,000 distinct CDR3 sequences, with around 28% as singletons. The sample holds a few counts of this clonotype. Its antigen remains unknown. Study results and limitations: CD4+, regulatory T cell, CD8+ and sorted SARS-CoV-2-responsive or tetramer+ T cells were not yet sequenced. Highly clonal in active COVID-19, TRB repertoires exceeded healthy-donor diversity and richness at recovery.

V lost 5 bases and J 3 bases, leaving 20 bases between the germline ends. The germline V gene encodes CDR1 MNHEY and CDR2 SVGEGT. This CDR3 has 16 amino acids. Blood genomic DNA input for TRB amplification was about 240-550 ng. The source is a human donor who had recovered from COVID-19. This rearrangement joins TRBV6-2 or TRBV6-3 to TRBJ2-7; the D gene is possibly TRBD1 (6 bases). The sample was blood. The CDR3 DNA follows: TGTGCCAGCAGTGAGAGGACAGCCCGCAAGATCTACGAGCAGTACTTC. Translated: CASSERTARKIYEQYF.